This T cell receptor (delta chain) came from a study of Vδ1+ human thymocytes. Study-wide points: Unexpected Vdelta2 sequences could cause misinterpretation of bulk repertoire data. Thymic TRG and TRD repertoires appeared highly polyclonal, with Gaussian CDR3 length distributions. Around 20% of thymic delta-chain sequences were Vdelta2, with few Vdelta3, unlike blood Vdelta1+ controls.

Sequences come from RNA converted to cDNA by reverse transcription. CDR3 amplicons came from multiplex PCR with pooled V-gene forward and constant-region reverse primers. TCRdb called clones from the multiplex PCR reads again using CATT. The sample records some 55,000 delta-chain clones, 15% being singletons. This clone was counted a few times. Its target is not known. The CDR3 loop spans 22 amino acids. Germline assignment: CDR1 TSWWSYY and CDR2 QGS. V dropped 0 bases and J dropped 0; count of bases not matched to a gene: 16. Vdelta1+ thymocyte sorts reached between about 98% and 99.6% purity. This clonotype was sampled from a boy in the first two years of life who had congenital heart surgery. The material sequenced was Vdelta1+ gamma-delta thymocytes from the thymus. The subset here: FACS-sorted CD3+ TCRalphabeta- TCRVdelta1+ TCRVdelta2- thymocytes. V usage is TRDV1 and J usage is TRDJ1; 13 nucleotides line up with TRDD3. The CDR3 sequence is CALGELPILGDTLFRYTDKLIF. The CDR3 DNA follows: TGTGCTCTTGGGGAACTTCCTATACTGGGGGATACGCTTTTTCGATACACCGATAAACTCATCTTT.